These T cell receptor beta chains were read from a single sample in a study of CD8+CD57+ T cells in acquired aplastic anemia. TCRdb processed the reads anew with MiXCR; each CDR3 protein has one entry. The sample has 150,000 to 200,000 distinct CDR3 sequences; roughly 60% are singletons. The sequencing input was sorted CD4+, CD8+, or CD8+CD57+ T cells (not recorded which) from PBMCs. All receptors derive from a human donor with aplastic anemia. Both conserved end residues are part of each CDR3. D genes are given only for firm matches. Clone size, where shown, is once, few, many, or a class for clones that have expanded.

CDR3 length	V gene	D gene	J gene	clone size	CDR3 protein	CDR3 DNA
11	TRBV9	-	TRBJ2-1	-	CASSVDSEQFF	TGTGCCAGCAGCGTGGACAGTGAGCAGTTCTTC
13	TRBV15	-	TRBJ2-3	-	CATSRQVMDTQYF	TGTGCCACCAGCAGACAGGTGATGGACACGCAGTATTTT
13	TRBV20-1	-	TRBJ1-2	many	CSAPRQRNYGYTF	TGCAGTGCACCTCGACAGCGGAACTATGGCTACACCTTC
12	TRBV6-1	TRBD1	TRBJ1-1	many	CASTQGVLEAFF	TGTGCCAGCACCCAGGGGGTACTCGAAGCTTTCTTT
14	TRBV2	TRBD2	TRBJ2-7	few	CASLTTREGYEQYF	TGTGCCAGCCTGACGACACGGGAGGGCTACGAGCAGTACTTC
16	TRBV2	TRBD1	TRBJ1-4	-	CASKRSSGQNNEKLFF	TGTGCCAGCAAAAGGTCTTCGGGACAGAATAATGAAAAACTGTTTTTT
16	TRBV2	TRBD2	TRBJ2-3	-	CASSGLAGGPRDTQYF	TGTGCCAGCAGTGGACTAGCGGGAGGGCCTCGGGATACGCAGTATTTT
15	TRBV7-9	-	TRBJ1-2	many	CASSLASRGAGGYTF	TGTGCCAGCAGCTTAGCGAGCAGGGGCGCTGGTGGCTACACCTTC
13	TRBV6-1	-	TRBJ1-5	many	CASRDTRGQPQHF	TGTGCCAGCAGGGACACCCGGGGACAGCCCCAGCATTTT
16	TRBV20-1	TRBD2	TRBJ2-3	-	CSARDLSGSSTDTQYF	TGCAGTGCTAGAGATCTTAGCGGGAGTAGCACAGATACGCAGTATTTT
20	TRBV24-1	TRBD2	TRBJ2-2	many	CATSDFASKRGGRSTGELFF	TGTGCCACCAGTGATTTTGCCTCTAAGCGGGGGGGCCGGAGCACCGGGGAGCTGTTTTTT
13	TRBV9	-	TRBJ1-2	-	CASSAGPSYGYTF	TGTGCCAGCAGCGCGGGACCTAGCTATGGCTACACCTTC
14	TRBV10-1	-	TRBJ1-1	-	CASSGEAMSTDAFF	TGCGCCAGCAGTGGAGAGGCGATGAGCACTGATGCTTTCTTT
17	TRBV6-9	TRBD2	TRBJ2-7	-	CASSYGTSGGRSYEQYF	TGTGCCAGCAGTTACGGGACTAGCGGGGGCCGCTCCTACGAGCAGTACTTC
11	TRBV20-1	-	TRBJ2-7	-	CSADDGYEQYF	TGCAGTGCTGACGACGGATACGAGCAGTACTTC
21	TRBV10-3	-	TRBJ1-6	few	CAIIRDGDIAGPRLLGSPLHF	TGTGCCATCATCCGGGACGGAGATATTGCTGGCCCTAGACTTCTTGGATCACCCCTCCACTTT
19	TRBV7-9	TRBD2	TRBJ2-1	-	CASSLVGTSGGLPNNEQFF	TGTGCCAGCAGCTTAGTAGGGACTAGCGGGGGGCTCCCTAACAATGAGCAGTTCTTC
13	TRBV2	-	TRBJ2-7	many	CASGAGITYEQYF	TGTGCCAGCGGGGCAGGGATAACCTACGAGCAGTACTTC
13	TRBV24-1	TRBD1	TRBJ1-1	-	CATRRQGSTEAFF	TGTGCCACCAGAAGACAGGGTAGTACTGAAGCTTTCTTT
16	TRBV7-9	-	TRBJ1-6	-	CASSRTMDSSGSPLHF	TGCGCCAGCAGCCGCACCATGGACAGCTCGGGTTCACCCCTCCACTTT
14	TRBV20-1	TRBD1	TRBJ1-1	many	CSASKQGMNTEAFF	TGCAGTGCTTCCAAACAGGGGATGAACACTGAAGCTTTCTTT
13	TRBV9	-	TRBJ2-7	-	CASSVDPGREQYF	TGTGCCAGCAGCGTAGACCCGGGACGCGAGCAGTACTTC
16	TRBV9	TRBD2	TRBJ2-7	once	CASSPGLAGGPLEQYF	TGTGCCAGCAGCCCGGGACTAGCGGGGGGGCCCCTCGAGCAGTACTTC
20	TRBV2	-	TRBJ2-4	many	CASRRRWDNPPIPAKNIQYF	TGTGCCAGCAGAAGAAGGTGGGACAACCCTCCAATACCCGCCAAAAACATTCAGTACTTC
12	TRBV7-9	-	TRBJ1-1	many	CASSSGTPEAFF	TGTGCCAGCAGCTCGGGGACGCCTGAAGCTTTCTTT
14	TRBV20-1	TRBD1	TRBJ2-5	-	CSARTGQGFETQYF	TGCAGTGCTAGAACGGGACAGGGATTTGAGACCCAGTACTTC
14	TRBV2	-	TRBJ2-1	-	CASAQGSSYNEQFF	TGTGCCAGCGCTCAAGGGAGCTCCTACAATGAGCAGTTCTTC
11	TRBV24-1	-	TRBJ1-4	-	CATSGSPKLFF	TGTGCCACCAGTGGAAGCCCCAAACTGTTTTTT
13	TRBV10-3	TRBD1	TRBJ2-7	many	CAINGQVSYEQYF	TGTGCCATCAATGGACAGGTCTCCTACGAGCAGTACTTC
14	TRBV10-3	TRBD1	TRBJ1-6	-	CAISATGEGSPLHF	TGTGCCATCAGTGCCACAGGGGAGGGTTCACCCCTCCACTTT
16	TRBV7-8	TRBD1	TRBJ1-5	many	CASSPGGQASNQPQHF	TGTGCCAGCAGCCCAGGGGGACAGGCAAGCAATCAGCCCCAGCATTTT
15	TRBV20-1	TRBD2	TRBJ2-1	-	CSARTLSGSYNEQFF	TGCAGTGCCAGAACTCTTAGCGGGAGCTACAATGAGCAGTTCTTC
14	TRBV12-3/TRBV12-4	-	TRBJ1-6	once	CAIAAGSYNSPLHF	TGTGCCATCGCGGCGGGGTCCTATAATTCACCCCTCCACTTT
15	TRBV20-1	-	TRBJ2-3	-	CSARGSSSHTDTQYF	TGCAGTGCTAGAGGGTCCAGCTCACACACAGATACGCAGTATTTT
17	TRBV19	TRBD2	TRBJ2-3	-	CASSIETSGRGTDTQYF	TGTGCCAGTAGTATAGAGACTAGCGGGCGAGGAACAGATACGCAGTATTTT
12	TRBV7-9	-	TRBJ2-7	-	CASSLIIYEQYF	TGTGCCAGCAGCTTAATTATATACGAGCAGTACTTC